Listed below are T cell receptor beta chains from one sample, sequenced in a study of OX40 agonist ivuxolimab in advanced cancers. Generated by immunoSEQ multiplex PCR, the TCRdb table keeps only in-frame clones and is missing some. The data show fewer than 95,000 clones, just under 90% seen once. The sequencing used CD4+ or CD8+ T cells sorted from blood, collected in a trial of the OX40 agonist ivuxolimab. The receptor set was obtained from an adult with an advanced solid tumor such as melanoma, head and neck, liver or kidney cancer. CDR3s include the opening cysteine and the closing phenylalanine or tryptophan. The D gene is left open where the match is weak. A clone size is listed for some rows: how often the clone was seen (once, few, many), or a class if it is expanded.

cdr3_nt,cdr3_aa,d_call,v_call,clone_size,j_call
TGTGCCAGCTGGGGGGGGGAGACCCAGTACTTC,CASWGGETQYF,TRBD2,TRBV5-4,-,TRBJ2-5
TGTGCCAGCAGTGAAGCGGGAGGTGGAGATACGCAGTATTTT,CASSEAGGGDTQYF,-,TRBV6-1,-,TRBJ2-3
TGTGCCAGCAGTGACTCGAGACACCACTCCTACGAGCAGTACTTC,CASSDSRHHSYEQYF,-,TRBV6-4,-,TRBJ2-7
TGTGCCTGGAGCCGGGTCTCCTCGCAGACACCCCTCCACTTT,CAWSRVSSQTPLHF,-,TRBV30,-,TRBJ1-6
TGTGCCAGCAGATCTAGCGGGAGCAGCTCCTACGAGCAGTACTTC,CASRSSGSSSYEQYF,TRBD2,TRBV6-5,-,TRBJ2-7
TGTGCCAGTAGTTGGGCAGGGGGATACAATGAGCAGTTCTTC,CASSWAGGYNEQFF,TRBD1,TRBV19,-,TRBJ2-1
TGTGCCAGCAGCCTGGGACCCGAGTGGGATGAGCAGTTCTTC,CASSLGPEWDEQFF,-,TRBV7-6,-,TRBJ2-1
TGTGCCAGCAGCTTGGTAGGGGAACGAGGAGAGACCCAGTACTTC,CASSLVGERGETQYF,-,TRBV5-8,-,TRBJ2-5
TGTGCCAGCCGAATTCCCGGGACGGCGAACACCGGGGAGCTGTTTTTT,CASRIPGTANTGELFF,-,TRBV6-6,-,TRBJ2-2
TGTGCCAGCAGCCAAGAAGGGACAGGGGGGCAGCCCCAGCATTTT,CASSQEGTGGQPQHF,TRBD1,TRBV5-4,-,TRBJ1-5
TGCGCCAGCAGCGTCGACAGTAACGAGCAGTACTTC,CASSVDSNEQYF,-,TRBV5-1,-,TRBJ2-7
TGCGCCAGCAGCCGGAGCGGTACAGCTTCCTACGAGCAGTACTTC,CASSRSGTASYEQYF,-,TRBV4-1,-,TRBJ2-7
TGTGCCAGCAGCCCCCGGACTAGACCCTACAATGAGCAGTTCTTC,CASSPRTRPYNEQFF,TRBD2,TRBV7-2,-,TRBJ2-1
TGTGCCAGCAGCTCTACTAGCGGGAATGAGCAGTTCTTC,CASSSTSGNEQFF,TRBD2,TRBV6-5,-,TRBJ2-1
TGTGCCAGCAGCTTGGATGGGACAGGGGGGTTCTACGAGCAGTACTTC,CASSLDGTGGFYEQYF,TRBD1,TRBV5-8,-,TRBJ2-7
TGTGCCAGCAGCGAATCCGGGACAGGGGCCGACGAGCAGTACTTC,CASSESGTGADEQYF,TRBD1,TRBV9,once,TRBJ2-7
TGTGCCAGCAGCGTACAGCCAACCTACGAGCAGTACTTC,CASSVQPTYEQYF,-,TRBV9,-,TRBJ2-7
TGTGCCAGCAGTATAGAGAGACAGCGGGGCAATGAGCAGTTCTTC,CASSIERQRGNEQFF,TRBD2,TRBV6-6,-,TRBJ2-1
TGTGCCAGCAGTGAGACTAGCGGAGACAATGAGCAGTTCTTC,CASSETSGDNEQFF,TRBD2,TRBV28,-,TRBJ2-1
TGTGCCAGCAGCTCCATGGAGGGCCGGTACAATGAGCAGTTCTTC,CASSSMEGRYNEQFF,-,TRBV11-2,-,TRBJ2-1
TGTGCCTGGAGTGTAGTGGGTAATGAGCAGTTCTTC,CAWSVVGNEQFF,-,TRBV30,-,TRBJ2-1
TGTGCCAGCAGCTGGACTTCCGGGACAGTCTCTGGAAACACCATATATTTT,CASSWTSGTVSGNTIYF,TRBD1,TRBV11-3,-,TRBJ1-3
TGTGCCAGCAGCGGCGACAGGAACAATGAGCAGTTCTTC,CASSGDRNNEQFF,-,TRBV7-2,-,TRBJ2-1
TGCGCCAGCAGCATTTCCGGGACAGCGTCCGGGGAGCTGTTTTTT,CASSISGTASGELFF,TRBD1,TRBV5-1,once,TRBJ2-2
TGTGCCAGCGGGGGGCGGGATGGCGGGTACGAGCAGTACTTC,CASGGRDGGYEQYF,-,TRBV2,-,TRBJ2-7
TGTGCCAGCAGGGGACAGGGTACCCGCTACGAGCAGTACTTC,CASRGQGTRYEQYF,TRBD1,TRBV27,-,TRBJ2-7
TGCAGCGTTGAAAGGGGGAGTGGAAGGACCTACAATGAGCAGTTCTTC,CSVERGSGRTYNEQFF,-,TRBV29-1,-,TRBJ2-1
TGTGCCAGCAGTCTGCTCGATTTGGGGCTAGCTTCGCCAGAGACCCAGTACTTC,CASSLLDLGLASPETQYF,-,TRBV28,-,TRBJ2-5
TGCGCCAGCAGCGCCGACAGGGGCACTGGAAACACCATATATTTT,CASSADRGTGNTIYF,TRBD1,TRBV5-1,-,TRBJ1-3
TGTGCCAGTAGTATATTGTCCCCCACAGATACGCAGTATTTT,CASSILSPTDTQYF,-,TRBV19,few,TRBJ2-3
TGCAGCGTTGACGTCGGGACAGGGGACTACGAGCAGTACTTC,CSVDVGTGDYEQYF,TRBD1,TRBV29-1,-,TRBJ2-7
TGTGCCAGGGAGGGACAGAGAGCTAACTATGGCTACACCTTC,CAREGQRANYGYTF,TRBD1,TRBV2,-,TRBJ1-2
TGTGCCAGCAGCTTAGCTATGTCGGGAGCTGGCAATGAGCAGTTCTTC,CASSLAMSGAGNEQFF,-,TRBV7-6,-,TRBJ2-1
TGTGCCTGGAGTTCGGGTTTACCCGGGGAGCTGTTTTTT,CAWSSGLPGELFF,-,TRBV30,-,TRBJ2-2
TGTGCCAGCATATTAACAGGGCAATCGGACACTGAAGCTTTCTTT,CASILTGQSDTEAFF,-,TRBV19,-,TRBJ1-1
TGTGCCAGTAGTACGAGCGATCCGAACACCGGGGAGCTGTTTTTT,CASSTSDPNTGELFF,-,TRBV19,-,TRBJ2-2
TGTGCCAGTAAGAGAGGAGGGGAGGGCTACACCTTC,CASKRGGEGYTF,-,TRBV19,-,TRBJ1-2